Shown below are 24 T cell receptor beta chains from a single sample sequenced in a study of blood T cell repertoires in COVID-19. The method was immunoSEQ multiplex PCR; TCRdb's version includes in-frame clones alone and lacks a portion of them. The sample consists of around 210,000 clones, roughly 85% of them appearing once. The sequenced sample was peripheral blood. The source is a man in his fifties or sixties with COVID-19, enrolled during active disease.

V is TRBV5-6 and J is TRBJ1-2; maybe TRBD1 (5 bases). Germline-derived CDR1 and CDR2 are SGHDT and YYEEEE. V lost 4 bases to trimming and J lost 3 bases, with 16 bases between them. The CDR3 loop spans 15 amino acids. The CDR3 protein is CASSARQGGDYGYTF. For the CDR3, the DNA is TGTGCCAGCAGCGCCCGACAAGGAGGGGACTATGGCTACACCTTC. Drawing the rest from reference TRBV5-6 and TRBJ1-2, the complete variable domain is DAGVTQSPTHLIKTRGQQVTLRCSPKSGHDTVSWYQQALGQGPQFIFQYYEEEERQRGNFPDRFSGHQFPNYSSELNVNALLLGDSALYLCASSARQGGDYGYTFGSGTRLTVV.

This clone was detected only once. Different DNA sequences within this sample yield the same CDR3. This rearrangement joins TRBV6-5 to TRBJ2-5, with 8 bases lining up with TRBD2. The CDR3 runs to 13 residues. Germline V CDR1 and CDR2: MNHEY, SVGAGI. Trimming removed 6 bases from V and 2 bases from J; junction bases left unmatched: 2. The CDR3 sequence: CASSPGGQETQYF. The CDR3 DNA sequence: TGTGCCAGCAGCCCGGGGGGGCAAGAGACCCAGTACTTC.

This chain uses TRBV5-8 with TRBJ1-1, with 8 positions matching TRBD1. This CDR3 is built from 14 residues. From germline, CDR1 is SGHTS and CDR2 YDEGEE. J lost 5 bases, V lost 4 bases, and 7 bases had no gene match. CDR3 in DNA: TGTGCCAGCAGCCAATTCAGGGGGCATACTGAAGCTTTCTTT. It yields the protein CASSQFRGHTEAFF.

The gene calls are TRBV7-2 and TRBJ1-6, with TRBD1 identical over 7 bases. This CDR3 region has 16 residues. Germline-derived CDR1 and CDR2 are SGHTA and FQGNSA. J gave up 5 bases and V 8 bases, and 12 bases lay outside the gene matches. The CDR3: CASSYLGTANNSPLHF. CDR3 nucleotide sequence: TGTGCCAGCTCTTATCTAGGGACAGCGAATAATTCACCCCTCCACTTT.

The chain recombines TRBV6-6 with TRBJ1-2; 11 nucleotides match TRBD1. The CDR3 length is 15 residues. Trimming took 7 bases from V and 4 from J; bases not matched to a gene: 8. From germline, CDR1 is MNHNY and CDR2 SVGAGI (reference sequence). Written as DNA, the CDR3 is TGTGCCAGCAACGTTGGACAGGGGGCGAGCTATGGCTACACCTTC. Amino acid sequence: CASNVGQGASYGYTF.

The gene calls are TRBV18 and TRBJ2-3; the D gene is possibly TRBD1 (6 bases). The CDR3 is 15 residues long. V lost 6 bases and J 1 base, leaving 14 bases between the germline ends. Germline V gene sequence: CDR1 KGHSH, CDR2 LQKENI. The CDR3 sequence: CASSQTPGGTDTQYF. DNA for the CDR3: TGTGCCAGCTCCCAAACCCCAGGGGGCACAGATACGCAGTATTTT.

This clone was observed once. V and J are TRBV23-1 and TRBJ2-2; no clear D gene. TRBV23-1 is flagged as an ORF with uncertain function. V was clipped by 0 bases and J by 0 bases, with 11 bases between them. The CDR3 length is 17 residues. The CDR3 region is CASSQSNSPANTGELFF. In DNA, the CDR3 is TGCGCCAGCAGTCAATCGAACAGCCCCGCGAACACCGGGGAGCTGTTTTTT.

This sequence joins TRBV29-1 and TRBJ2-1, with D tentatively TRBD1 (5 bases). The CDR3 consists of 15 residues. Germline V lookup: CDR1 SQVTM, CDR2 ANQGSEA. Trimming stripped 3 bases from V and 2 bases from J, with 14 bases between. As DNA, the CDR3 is TGCAGCGTTGAGGCTTGGGCGGACACCTACAATGAGCAGTTCTTC. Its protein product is CSVEAWADTYNEQFF.

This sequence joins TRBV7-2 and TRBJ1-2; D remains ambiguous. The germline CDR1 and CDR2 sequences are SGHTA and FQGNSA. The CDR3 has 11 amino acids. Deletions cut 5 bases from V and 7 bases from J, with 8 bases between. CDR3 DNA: TGTGCCAGCAGCCTGAGGTTTGGCTACACCTTC. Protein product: CASSLRFGYTF.

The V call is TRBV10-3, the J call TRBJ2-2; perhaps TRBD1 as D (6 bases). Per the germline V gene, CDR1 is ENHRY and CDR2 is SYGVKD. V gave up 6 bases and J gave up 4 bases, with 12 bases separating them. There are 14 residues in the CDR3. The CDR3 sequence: CAIRLGQPTGELFF. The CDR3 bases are TGTGCCATCAGACTAGGACAGCCCACCGGGGAGCTGTTTTTT.

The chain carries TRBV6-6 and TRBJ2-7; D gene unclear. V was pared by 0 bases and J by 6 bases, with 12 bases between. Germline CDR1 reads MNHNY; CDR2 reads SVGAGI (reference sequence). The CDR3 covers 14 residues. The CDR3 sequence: CASSYSNTLSEQYF. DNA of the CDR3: TGTGCCAGCAGTTACTCGAATACCTTGAGCGAGCAGTACTTC.

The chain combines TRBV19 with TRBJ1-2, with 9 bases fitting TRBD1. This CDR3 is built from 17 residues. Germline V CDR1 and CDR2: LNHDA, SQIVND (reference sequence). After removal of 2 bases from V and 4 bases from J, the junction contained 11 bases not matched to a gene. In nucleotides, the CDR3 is TGTGCCAGTAGTATAACGGTCAGGGACAGGGCTTTCTATGGCTACACCTTC. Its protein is CASSITVRDRAFYGYTF. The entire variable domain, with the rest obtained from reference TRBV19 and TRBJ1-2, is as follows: DGGITQSPKYLFRKEGQNVTLSCEQNLNHDAMYWYRQDPGQGLRLIYYSQIVNDFQKGDIAEGYSVSREKKESFPLTVTSAQKNPTAFYLCASSITVRDRAFYGYTFGSGTRLTVV.

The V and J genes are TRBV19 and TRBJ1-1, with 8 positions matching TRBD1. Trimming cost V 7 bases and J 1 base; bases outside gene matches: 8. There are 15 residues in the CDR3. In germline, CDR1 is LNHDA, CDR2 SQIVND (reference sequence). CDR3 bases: TGTGCCAGTACCCAGACAGGGGTGGGGAACACTGAAGCTTTCTTT. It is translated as CASTQTGVGNTEAFF.

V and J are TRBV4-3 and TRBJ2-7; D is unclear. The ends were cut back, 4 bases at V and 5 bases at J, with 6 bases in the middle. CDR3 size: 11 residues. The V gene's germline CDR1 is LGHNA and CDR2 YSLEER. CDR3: CASSPPDEQYF. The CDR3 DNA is TGCGCCAGCAGCCCCCCTGACGAGCAGTACTTC.

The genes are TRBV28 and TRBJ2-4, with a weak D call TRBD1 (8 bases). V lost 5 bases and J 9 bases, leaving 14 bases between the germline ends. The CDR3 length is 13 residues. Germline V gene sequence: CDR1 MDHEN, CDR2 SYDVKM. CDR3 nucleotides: TGTGCCAGCAGTCCAGGGGGCGGGGGCATTCAGTACTTC. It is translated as CASSPGGGGIQYF.

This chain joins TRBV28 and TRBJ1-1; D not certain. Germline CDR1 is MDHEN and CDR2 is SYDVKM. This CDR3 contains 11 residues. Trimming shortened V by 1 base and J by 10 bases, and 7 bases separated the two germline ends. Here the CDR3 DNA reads TGTGCCAGCAGTTTATACGGGAGAGCTTTCTTT. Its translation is CASSLYGRAFF.

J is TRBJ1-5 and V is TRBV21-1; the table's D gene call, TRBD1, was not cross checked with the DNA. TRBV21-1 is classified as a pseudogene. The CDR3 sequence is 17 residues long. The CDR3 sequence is CAPGAGTGERGNQPQHF. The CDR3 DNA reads TGTGCCCCCGGGGCTGGGACAGGGGAAAGAGGCAATCAGCCCCAGCATTTT.

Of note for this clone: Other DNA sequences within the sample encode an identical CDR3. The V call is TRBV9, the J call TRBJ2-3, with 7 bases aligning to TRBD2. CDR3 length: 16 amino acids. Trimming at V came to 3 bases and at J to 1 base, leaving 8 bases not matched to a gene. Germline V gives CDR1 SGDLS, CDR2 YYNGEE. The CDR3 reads CASSAGLAGGTDTQYF. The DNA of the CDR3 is TGTGCCAGCAGCGCAGGTCTTGCGGGGGGCACAGATACGCAGTATTTT.

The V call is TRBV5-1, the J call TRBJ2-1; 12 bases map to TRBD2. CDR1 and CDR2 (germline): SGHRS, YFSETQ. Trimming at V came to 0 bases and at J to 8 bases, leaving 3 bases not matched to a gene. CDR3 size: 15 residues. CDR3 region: CASSLGLAGVDEQFF. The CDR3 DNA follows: TGCGCCAGCAGCTTGGGACTAGCGGGGGTGGATGAGCAGTTCTTC. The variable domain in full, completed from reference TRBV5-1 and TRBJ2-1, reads KAGVTQTPRYLIKTRGQQVTLSCSPISGHRSVSWYQQTPGQGLQFLFEYFSETQRNKGNFPGRFSGRQFSNSRSEMNVSTLELGDSALYLCASSLGLAGVDEQFFGPGTRLTVL.

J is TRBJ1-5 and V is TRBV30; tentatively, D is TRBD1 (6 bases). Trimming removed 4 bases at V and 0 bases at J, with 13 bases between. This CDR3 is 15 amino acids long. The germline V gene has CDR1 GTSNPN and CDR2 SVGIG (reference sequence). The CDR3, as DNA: TGTGCCTGGAATTCAGGGGCTTATAGCAATCAGCCCCAGCATTTT. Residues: CAWNSGAYSNQPQHF.

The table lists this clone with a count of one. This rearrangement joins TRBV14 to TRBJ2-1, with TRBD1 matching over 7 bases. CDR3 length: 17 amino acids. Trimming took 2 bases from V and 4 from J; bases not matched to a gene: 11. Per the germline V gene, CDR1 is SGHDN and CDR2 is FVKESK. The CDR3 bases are TGTGCCAGCAGCCAAATCCGGTGGGTACAGGGGTACAATGAGCAGTTCTTC. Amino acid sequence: CASSQIRWVQGYNEQFF. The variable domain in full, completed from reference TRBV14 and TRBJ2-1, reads EAGVTQFPSHSVIEKGQTVTLRCDPISGHDNLYWYRRVMGKEIKFLLHFVKESKQDESGMPNNRFLAERTGGTYSTLKVQPAELEDSGVYFCASSQIRWVQGYNEQFFGPGTRLTVL.

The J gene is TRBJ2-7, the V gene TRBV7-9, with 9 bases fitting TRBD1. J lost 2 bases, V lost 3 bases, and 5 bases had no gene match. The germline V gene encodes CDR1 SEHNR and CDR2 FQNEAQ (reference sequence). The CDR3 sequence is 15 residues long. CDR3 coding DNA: TGTGCCAGCAGCTTGGATGGGACAGGGACCTACGAGCAGTACTTC. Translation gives CASSLDGTGTYEQYF.

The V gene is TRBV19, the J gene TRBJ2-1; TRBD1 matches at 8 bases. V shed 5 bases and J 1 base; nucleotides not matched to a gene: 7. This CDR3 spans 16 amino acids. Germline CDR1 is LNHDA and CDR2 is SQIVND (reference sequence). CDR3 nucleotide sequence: TGTGCCAGTAGTCGGCGGACAGGGCCGTCCTACAATGAGCAGTTCTTC. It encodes CASSRRTGPSYNEQFF.

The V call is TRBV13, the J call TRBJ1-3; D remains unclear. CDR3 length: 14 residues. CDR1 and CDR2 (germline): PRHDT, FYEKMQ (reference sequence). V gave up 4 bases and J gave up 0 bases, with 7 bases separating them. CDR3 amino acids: CASSSRSSGNTIYF. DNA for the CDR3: TGTGCCAGCAGCTCTCGCAGCTCTGGAAACACCATATATTTT.